Each of the 17 T cell receptor beta chains below was sequenced from the same sample in a study of blood T cell repertoires in COVID-19. This table comes from immunoSEQ multiplex PCR, and its TCRdb copy is limited to in-frame clones, with some not included. Of some 350,000 clones listed, about 89% are singletons. The sequenced material came from PBMCs or T cells enriched from blood (not recorded which). The origin of the receptors is a woman between 25 and 40 years old who had recovered from COVID-19.

The chain joins TRBV7-8 to TRBJ1-2; possibly TRBD1 for D (6 bases). The germline gives CDR1 SGHVS, CDR2 FQNEAQ. This CDR3 is 15 amino acids long. V lost 1 base and J 4 bases, leaving 13 bases between the germline ends. The DNA of the CDR3 is TGTGCCAGCAGCTTAGAAAACAGGGCTTCCTATGGCTACACCTTC. As protein: CASSLENRASYGYTF.

The chain employs TRBV10-3 and TRBJ1-6, with a tentative D call TRBD1 (5 bases). From germline, CDR1 is ENHRY and CDR2 SYGVKD. The V end was cut by 6 bases, the J end by 7 bases, with 13 bases between. This CDR3 comprises 14 residues. The CDR3 loop is CAISPTEVNSPLHF. The CDR3 DNA reads as TGTGCCATCAGCCCGACAGAGGTGAATTCACCCCTCCACTTT.

The sample holds one count of this clone. The rearrangement links TRBV28 to TRBJ1-1, with D possibly matching TRBD1 (5 bases). The CDR3 covers 15 residues. Germline V CDR1 and CDR2: MDHEN, SYDVKM. V was shortened by 5 bases and J by 4 bases, with 17 bases between the two germline ends. CDR3 nucleotide sequence: TGTGCCAGCAGTCTCTACGGGGGGGAGAGCACTGAAGCTTTCTTT. Its translation: CASSLYGGESTEAFF.

The chain carries TRBV4-3 and TRBJ1-4; 8 positions match TRBD1. This CDR3 has 16 residues. Trimming cost V 5 bases and J 8 bases; bases outside gene matches: 13. In germline, CDR1 is LGHNA, CDR2 YSLEER. CDR3 sequence: CASSSLPGQELEKLFF. In DNA, the CDR3 is TGCGCCAGCAGCTCCTTACCGGGACAGGAGCTAGAAAAACTGTTTTTT.

V gene TRBV7-2 combines with J gene TRBJ2-1; D possibly corresponds to TRBD1 (5 bases). V gave up 5 bases and J gave up 3 bases, with 14 bases separating them. The V gene's germline CDR1 is SGHTA and CDR2 FQGNSA. This CDR3 region has 15 residues. CDR3: CASSRVGVFYNEQFF. The CDR3 DNA is TGTGCCAGCAGCCGGGTAGGGGTTTTCTACAATGAGCAGTTCTTC.

This chain links TRBV7-2 with TRBJ1-6; the D gene is possibly TRBD1 (5 bases). The V and J ends lost 1 base and 4 bases respectively, with 14 bases between them. The CDR3 covers 17 residues. CDR1 and CDR2 (germline): SGHTA, FQGNSA. This CDR3 reads CASSLVSGQGYNSPLHF. CDR3 in DNA: TGTGCCAGCAGCTTAGTATCGGGCCAGGGTTATAATTCACCCCTCCACTTT.

V gene TRBV9 combines with J gene TRBJ2-5; maybe TRBD2 (6 bases). Per germline, CDR1 SGDLS and CDR2 YYNGEE. This CDR3 is 15 amino acids long. V was shortened by 4 bases and J by 5 bases, with 18 bases between the two germline ends. The CDR3 here is CASSYSAQSGETQYF. In DNA form, the CDR3 reads TGTGCCAGCAGCTACTCGGCCCAGAGCGGGGAGACCCAGTACTTC.

The rearrangement uses TRBV7-8 and TRBJ1-4; 9 bases line up with TRBD1. V trimming: 5 bases; J trimming: 8 bases; junction bases outside the gene matches: 6. Germline V gene lookup returns CDR1 SGHVS and CDR2 FQNEAQ. The CDR3 length is 14 residues. CDR3 region: CASSTRTGAEKLFF. As DNA, the CDR3 is TGTGCCAGCAGCACAAGGACAGGGGCCGAAAAACTGTTTTTT.

V usage is TRBV6-4 and J usage is TRBJ1-6; 7 bases line up with TRBD1. There are 14 residues in the CDR3. V trimming: 3 bases; J trimming: 10 bases; junction bases outside the gene matches: 6. Germline CDR1 reads MRHNA; CDR2 reads SNTAGT. This CDR3 reads CASSDQGGESPLHF. The CDR3 nucleotides read TGTGCCAGCAGTGATCAGGGGGGAGAATCACCCCTCCACTTT.

V is TRBV7-3 and J is TRBJ1-1; D possibly corresponds to TRBD1 (5 bases). CDR1 is SGHTA and CDR2 is FQGTGA in the germline V gene. V was pared by 4 bases and J by 4 bases, with 22 bases between. The CDR3 runs to 17 residues. The CDR3, as DNA: TGTGCCAGCAGCTCTAATTCCGGACACCCCGGGAGCACTGAAGCTTTCTTT. Its protein is CASSSNSGHPGSTEAFF.

The table lists this clone with a few counts. This sequence joins TRBV27 and TRBJ1-3; D remains ambiguous. CDR1 is MNHEY, CDR2 SMNVEV, per germline (reference sequence). V lost 5 bases and J 8 bases, leaving 13 bases between the germline ends. The CDR3 runs to 13 residues. The CDR3 DNA is TGTGCCAGCAGTCCTGGTGGTCGGGACACCATATATTTT. Protein: CASSPGGRDTIYF.

This chain connects TRBV13 to TRBJ2-5; tentatively, D is TRBD1 (6 bases). The CDR3 consists of 15 residues. Germline V CDR1 and CDR2: PRHDT, FYEKMQ (reference sequence). V was shortened by 4 bases and J by 2 bases, with 14 bases between the two germline ends. This CDR3 reads CASSSTGNPQETQYF. Written as DNA, the CDR3 is TGTGCCAGCAGCTCAACAGGGAACCCTCAAGAGACCCAGTACTTC.

V usage is TRBV6-5 and J usage is TRBJ2-3; D not resolved. CDR3 length: 14 amino acids. V was cut by 4 bases and J by 5 bases, with 13 bases left in between. The germline V gene encodes CDR1 MNHEY and CDR2 SVGAGI. CDR3 amino acids: CASSFSLERDTQYF. CDR3 DNA sequence: TGTGCCAGCAGTTTTTCCTTAGAGCGAGATACGCAGTATTTT.

The chain carries TRBV29-1 and TRBJ2-2; a possible D gene is TRBD1 (6 bases). The V end lost 5 bases, the J end lost 10 bases, and 17 bases lay between the germline ends. The CDR3 length is 13 residues. Germline loops: CDR1 SQVTM, CDR2 ANQGSEA. This chain's CDR3 is CSVYGRGKEELFF. In DNA, the CDR3 is TGCAGCGTTTACGGCAGGGGTAAAGAGGAGCTGTTTTTT.

This chain connects TRBV6-1 to TRBJ1-2, with unresolved D. The germline V gene encodes CDR1 MNHNS and CDR2 SASEGT. Trimming cost V 2 bases and J 6 bases, with 10 bases left between them. The CDR3 has 13 residues. The CDR3 here is CASSESGFDGYTF. DNA for the CDR3: TGTGCCAGCAGTGAAAGTGGCTTCGATGGCTACACCTTC.

CDR3 DNA sequence: TGTGCCTCGACAGGGGCGGGCACTGAAGCTTTCTTT. It is translated as CASTGAGTEAFF. V gene TRBV30 combines with J gene TRBJ1-1, with 8 bases fitting TRBD1. V shed 7 bases and J 4 bases; nucleotides not matched to a gene: 5. The CDR3 is 12 amino acids. Germline V gene sequence: CDR1 GTSNPN, CDR2 SVGIG (reference sequence).

The CDR3 DNA reads TGTGCCAGCAGTTCACCCGGGACAGGGGCGACCTACGAGCAGTACTTC. This gives the protein CASSSPGTGATYEQYF. V and J are TRBV28 and TRBJ2-7, with TRBD1 matching over 10 bases. CDR3 length: 16 residues. With 4 bases clipped from V and 2 bases from J, the junction kept 8 bases outside the gene matches. The germline CDR1 and CDR2 sequences are MDHEN and SYDVKM. Looking up the rest from reference TRBV28 and TRBJ2-7 gives the full variable domain: DVKVTQSSRYLVKRTGEKVFLECVQDMDHENMFWYRQDPGLGLRLIYFSYDVKMKEKGDIPEGYSVSREKKERFSLILESASTNQTSMYLCASSSPGTGATYEQYFGPGTRLTVT.